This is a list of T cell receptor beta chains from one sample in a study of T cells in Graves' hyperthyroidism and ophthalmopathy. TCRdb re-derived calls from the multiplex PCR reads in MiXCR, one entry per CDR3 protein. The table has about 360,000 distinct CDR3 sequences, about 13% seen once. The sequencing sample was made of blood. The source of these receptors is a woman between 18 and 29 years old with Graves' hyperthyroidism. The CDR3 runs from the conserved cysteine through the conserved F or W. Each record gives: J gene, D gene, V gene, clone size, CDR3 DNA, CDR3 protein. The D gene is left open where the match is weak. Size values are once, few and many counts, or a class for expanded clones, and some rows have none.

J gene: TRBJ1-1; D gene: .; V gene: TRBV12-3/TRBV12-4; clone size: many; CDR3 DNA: TGTGCCAGCAACCCCCAGGGGTGGGACACTGAAGCTTTCTTT; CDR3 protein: CASNPQGWDTEAFF
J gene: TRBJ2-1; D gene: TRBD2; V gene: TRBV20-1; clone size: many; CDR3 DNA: TGCAGTGCTAGGAGAGCGGGGGGAACCTACAATGAGCAGTTCTTC; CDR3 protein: CSARRAGGTYNEQFF
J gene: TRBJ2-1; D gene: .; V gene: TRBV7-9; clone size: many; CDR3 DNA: TGTGCCAGCAGCCCCCGGGACGTTGCGTACAATGAGCAGTTCTTC; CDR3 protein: CASSPRDVAYNEQFF
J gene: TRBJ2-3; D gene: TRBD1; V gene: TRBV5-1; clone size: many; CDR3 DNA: TGCGCCAGCAGCCCAGGGGGTGACTTTCTCACAGATACGCAGTATTTT; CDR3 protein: CASSPGGDFLTDTQYF
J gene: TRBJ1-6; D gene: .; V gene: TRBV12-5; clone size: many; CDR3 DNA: TGTGCTAGTGGTTCACCGGGACTTAAGAATTCACCCCTCCACTTT; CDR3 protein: CASGSPGLKNSPLHF
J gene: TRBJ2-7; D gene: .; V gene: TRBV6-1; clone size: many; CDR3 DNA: TGTGCCAGCAGTAGCGGACGGGGCTCCGAGCAGTACTTC; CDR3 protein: CASSSGRGSEQYF
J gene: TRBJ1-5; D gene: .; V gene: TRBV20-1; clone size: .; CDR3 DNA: TGCAGTGCTAGTTCAGGGGACCAGCCCCAGCATTTT; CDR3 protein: CSASSGDQPQHF
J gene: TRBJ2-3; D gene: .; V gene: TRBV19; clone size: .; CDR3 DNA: TGTGCCAGTAGTATTGGGCCTACAGGGTCGGATACGCAGTATTTT; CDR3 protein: CASSIGPTGSDTQYF
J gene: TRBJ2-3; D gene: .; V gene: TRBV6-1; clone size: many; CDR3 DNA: TGTGCCAGCAGTTCAAGACTAGGCGCAGATACGCAGTATTTT; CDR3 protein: CASSSRLGADTQYF
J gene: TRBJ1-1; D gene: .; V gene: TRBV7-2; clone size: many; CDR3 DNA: TGTGCCAGCAGCCCCGACCGGGAAGCTTTCTTT; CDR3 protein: CASSPDREAFF
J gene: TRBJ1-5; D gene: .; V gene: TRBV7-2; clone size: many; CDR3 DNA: TGTGCCAGCAGCCTACAGGTTAGCAATCAGCCCCAGCATTTT; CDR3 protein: CASSLQVSNQPQHF
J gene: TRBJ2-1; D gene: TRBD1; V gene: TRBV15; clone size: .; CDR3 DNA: TGTGCCACCAGCAGTAGGATGGACAGGGGCTACGAGCAGTTCTTC; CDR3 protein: CATSSRMDRGYEQFF
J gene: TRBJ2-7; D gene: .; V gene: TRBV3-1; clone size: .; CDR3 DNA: TGTGCCAGCAGCGGGGGGGCCGACTACGAGCAGTACTTC; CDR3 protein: CASSGGADYEQYF
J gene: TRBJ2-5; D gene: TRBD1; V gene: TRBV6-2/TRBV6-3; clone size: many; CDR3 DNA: TGTGCCAGCAGTTACGGGTTGGGACAGACCTCCGGGGAGACCCAGTACTTC; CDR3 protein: CASSYGLGQTSGETQYF
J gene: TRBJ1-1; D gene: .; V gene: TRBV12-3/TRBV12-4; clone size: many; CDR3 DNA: TGTGCCAGCAGCTTATCAGGGGTCGTCACTGAAGCTTTCTTT; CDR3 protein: CASSLSGVVTEAFF
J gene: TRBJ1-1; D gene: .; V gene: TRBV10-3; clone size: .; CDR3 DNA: TGTGCCATCAGTGAGAGGGGGGGCGGGAACACTGAAGCTTTCTTT; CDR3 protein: CAISERGGGNTEAFF
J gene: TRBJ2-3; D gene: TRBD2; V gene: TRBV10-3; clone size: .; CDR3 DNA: TGTGCCATCAGTTCCCTAGCGGGAGGCACAGATACGCAGTATTTT; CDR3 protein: CAISSLAGGTDTQYF
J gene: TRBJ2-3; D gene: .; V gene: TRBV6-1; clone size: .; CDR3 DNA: TGTGCCAGCAGGGGGCGACTTCTCACAGATACGCAGTATTTT; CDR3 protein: CASRGRLLTDTQYF
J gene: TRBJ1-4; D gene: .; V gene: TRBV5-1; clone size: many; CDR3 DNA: TGCGCCAGCAGCTTAACAGGCGGACGTAGTGAAAAACTGTTTTTT; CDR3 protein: CASSLTGGRSEKLFF
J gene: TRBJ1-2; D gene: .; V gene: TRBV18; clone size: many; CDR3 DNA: TGTGCCAGCTCACCGGTCAGCCAGGGAGACTATGGCTACACCTTC; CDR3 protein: CASSPVSQGDYGYTF
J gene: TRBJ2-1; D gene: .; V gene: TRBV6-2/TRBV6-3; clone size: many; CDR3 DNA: TGTGCCGCGGGTCTGACCTCCTACAATGAGCAGTTCTTC; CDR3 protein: CAAGLTSYNEQFF
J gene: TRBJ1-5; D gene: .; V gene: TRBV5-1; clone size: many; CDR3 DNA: TGCGCCAGCAGCTCAGGGGCCTCCGATCAGCCCCAGCATTTT; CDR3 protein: CASSSGASDQPQHF
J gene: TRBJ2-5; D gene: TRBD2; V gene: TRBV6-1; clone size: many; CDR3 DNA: TGTGCCAGCAGTGAAAGTGGGGGACTAGACCAAGAGACCCAGTACTTC; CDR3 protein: CASSESGGLDQETQYF
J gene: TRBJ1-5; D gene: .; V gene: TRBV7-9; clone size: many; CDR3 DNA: TGTGCCAGCAGCTTACTAGGGGAGCCCCAGCATTTT; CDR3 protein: CASSLLGEPQHF
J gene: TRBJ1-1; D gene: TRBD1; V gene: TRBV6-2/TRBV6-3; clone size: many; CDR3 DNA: TGTGCCAGCAGGACAGGGAATCTCGCTGAAGCTTTCTTT; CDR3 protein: CASRTGNLAEAFF
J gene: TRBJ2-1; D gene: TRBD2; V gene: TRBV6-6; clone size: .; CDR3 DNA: TGTGCCAGCAGTTACGGGCGCGGGGGGATGACGTACAATGAGCAGTTCTTC; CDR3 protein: CASSYGRGGMTYNEQFF
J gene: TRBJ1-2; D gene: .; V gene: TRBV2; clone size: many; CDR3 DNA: TGTGCCAGCCCCGGAGTCTATGGCTACACCTTC; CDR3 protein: CASPGVYGYTF
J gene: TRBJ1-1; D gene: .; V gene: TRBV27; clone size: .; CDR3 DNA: TGTGCCAGCGTTCCGGGTTCCATGAACACTGAAGCTTTCTTT; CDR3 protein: CASVPGSMNTEAFF
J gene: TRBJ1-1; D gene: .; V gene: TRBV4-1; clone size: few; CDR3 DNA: TGCGCCAGCTATGGACCTTACCCCGCTGAAGCTTTCTTT; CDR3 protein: CASYGPYPAEAFF